These 17 T cell receptor beta chains share one sample of origin, sequenced in a study of CD8+ T cells in alopecia areata. The authors extracted RNA and reverse transcribed it into cDNA as the sequencing template. Sequencing was performed with immunoSEQ multiplex PCR; in TCRdb, only in-frame clones are kept and a portion is missing. Seen here are approximately 150,000 clones, 51% observed once, and the top ten hold roughly 0.99%. Sequences were derived from CD4+ T cells sorted from blood, sampled at week 0. The receptors shown here come from a human donor with alopecia areata.

In its sample, this clone was seen a few times. This chain joins TRBV30 and TRBJ1-2; 7 nucleotides agree with TRBD1. J was trimmed by 5 bases and V by 3 bases; bases with no gene match: 12. The CDR3 totals 15 residues. Germline values: CDR1 GTSNPN, CDR2 SVGIG (reference sequence). The DNA of the CDR3 is TGTGCCTGGAGCCGCAGGGGGGTCAGCATATATGGCTACACCTTC. Protein sequence: CAWSRRGVSIYGYTF.

A few counts support this clone. The chain has TRBV19 and TRBJ1-5; a weak D match, TRBD1 (6 bases). V lost 7 bases to trimming and J lost 0 bases, with 10 bases between them. The CDR3 length is 14 residues. Germline V gene lookup returns CDR1 LNHDA and CDR2 SQIVND (reference sequence). This chain's CDR3 is CASNGQYSNQPQHF. The CDR3 DNA reads TGTGCCAGTAACGGACAGTATAGCAATCAGCCCCAGCATTTT.

The chain employs TRBV7-9 and TRBJ2-1; the match to TRBD1 covers 10 bases. V dropped 7 bases and J dropped 5; count of bases not matched to a gene: 5. CDR1 SEHNR and CDR2 FQNEAQ come from the germline V gene (reference sequence). The CDR3 extends over 14 amino acids. CDR3: CASISGTGDNEQFF. The DNA of the CDR3 is TGTGCCAGCATCTCCGGGACAGGGGACAATGAGCAGTTCTTC.

This rearrangement joins TRBV4-1 to TRBJ1-1, with D perhaps matching TRBD1 (5 bases). The V end lost 4 bases, the J end lost 0 bases, and 9 bases lay between the germline ends. The CDR3 has 14 amino acids. CDR1 is MGHRA, CDR2 YSYEKL, per germline. The CDR3 nucleotides read TGCGCCAGCAGCCGTCAGGGAATGAACACTGAAGCTTTCTTT. Translated, it gives CASSRQGMNTEAFF.

Concerning this clone: This same CDR3 is encoded by further DNA sequences in the sample. CDR3 in amino acids: CASSLGTGSTDTQYF. The CDR3 DNA follows: TGTGCCAGCAGCTTAGGGACAGGGAGCACAGATACGCAGTATTTT. The chain carries TRBV7-9 and TRBJ2-3, with 8 bases aligning to TRBD1. V was clipped by 1 base and J by 0 bases; unmatched bases: 0. This CDR3 is 15 amino acids long. Germline lookup yields CDR1 SEHNR and CDR2 FQNEAQ (reference sequence).

This chain joins TRBV30 and TRBJ1-3; D gene unclear. Germline CDR1 reads GTSNPN; CDR2 reads SVGIG (reference sequence). V was cut by 4 bases and J by 4 bases, with 17 bases left in between. The CDR3 consists of 15 residues. DNA for the CDR3: TGTGCCTGGACAGGCGGCGGATCCCCCGGAAACACCATATATTTT. Translating gives CAWTGGGSPGNTIYF. Filled out from reference TRBV30 and TRBJ1-3, the complete variable domain reads SQTIHQWPATLVQPVGSPLSLECTVEGTSNPNLYWYRQAAGRGLQLLFYSVGIGQISSEVPQNLSASRPQDRQFILSSKKLLLSDSGFYLCAWTGGGSPGNTIYFGEGSWLTVV.

This clone was seen just once. The chain joins TRBV30 to TRBJ1-1; the D is unclear. Trimming took 1 base from V and 1 from J, leaving 10 bases between them. Germline loops: CDR1 GTSNPN, CDR2 SVGIG (reference sequence). This CDR3 has 14 amino acids. The CDR3 bases are TGTGCCTGGAGTGAGTTGGCCAGGAACACTGAAGCTTTCTTT. Residues: CAWSELARNTEAFF.

The chain recombines TRBV29-1 with TRBJ1-2; possible D gene TRBD1, 6 bases. The V end was cut by 5 bases, the J end by 1 base, with 17 bases between. CDR1 is SQVTM and CDR2 is ANQGSEA in the germline V gene. CDR3 length: 15 amino acids. CDR3 amino acids: CSVRPTGMGNYGYTF. For the CDR3, the DNA is TGCAGCGTTCGCCCAACAGGGATGGGTAACTATGGCTACACCTTC. Looking up the rest from reference TRBV29-1 and TRBJ1-2 gives the full variable domain: SAVISQKPSRDICQRGTSLTIQCQVDSQVTMMFWYRQQPGQSLTLIATANQGSEATYESGFVIDKFPISRPNLTFSTLTVSNMSPEDSSIYLCSVRPTGMGNYGYTFGSGTRLTVV.

The J gene is TRBJ2-3, the V gene TRBV1; the table calls TRBD2, which could not be checked here. TRBV1 is classified as a pseudogene. CDR3 size: 17 residues. The CDR3 coding sequence is TGCACCAGCAGGCCCTGGGGACTAGCGGGACGCACAGATACGCAGTATTTT. Its translation is CTSRPWGLAGRTDTQYF.

CDR3 amino acids: CASSGTGDGYGYTF. Here the CDR3 DNA reads TGTGCCAGCAGTGGGACAGGGGACGGCTATGGCTACACCTTC. This chain uses TRBV7-9 with TRBJ1-2, with 10 bases that match TRBD1. The CDR3 is 14 amino acids. After removal of 6 bases from V and 4 bases from J, the junction contained 5 bases not matched to a gene. Germline values: CDR1 SEHNR, CDR2 FQNEAQ (reference sequence).

This sequence joins TRBV29-1 and TRBJ2-1; D is perhaps TRBD2 (6 bases). CDR3 length equals 15 residues. The ends were cut back, 3 bases at V and 0 bases at J, with 12 bases in the middle. Germline values: CDR1 SQVTM, CDR2 ANQGSEA. This CDR3 reads CSVEGGLVSYNEQFF. The CDR3 DNA is TGCAGCGTTGAGGGAGGTCTCGTCTCCTACAATGAGCAGTTCTTC.

This chain uses TRBV5-1 with TRBJ2-3; the match to TRBD2 covers 15 bases. The germline V gene encodes CDR1 SGHRS and CDR2 YFSETQ. The CDR3 covers 16 residues. J was trimmed by 4 bases and V by 3 bases; bases with no gene match: 3. For the CDR3, the DNA is TGCGCCAGCAGCTCTGGGACTAGCGGGGGGCCAGATACGCAGTATTTT. This sequence encodes CASSSGTSGGPDTQYF.

This chain connects TRBV4-1 to TRBJ2-5, with D perhaps given as TRBD1 or TRBD2 (6 bases each). Between the trimmed V and J ends, which lost 1 base and 4 bases, there was a span of 19 bases. Per the germline V gene, CDR1 is MGHRA and CDR2 is YSYEKL. This CDR3 has 17 amino acids. This chain's CDR3 is CASSQGNMGGLRETQYF. The CDR3 DNA is TGCGCCAGCAGCCAAGGCAACATGGGGGGCCTACGAGAGACCCAGTACTTC.

The V and J genes are TRBV23-1 and TRBJ1-1, with a tentative D call TRBD1 (6 bases). TRBV23-1 is recorded as an ORF, its role being uncertain. The CDR3 covers 16 residues. The V gene lost 9 bases and the J gene lost 0 bases, with 20 bases spanning the gap. In DNA form, the CDR3 reads TGCGCCAGAGCACAGCGGCAGGGACACATGAACACTGAAGCTTTCTTT. It encodes CARAQRQGHMNTEAFF.

The chain recombines TRBV15 with TRBJ2-2, with D tentatively TRBD1 (6 bases). The V and J ends lost 1 base and 3 bases respectively, with 9 bases between them. CDR3 length: 15 residues. The germline gives CDR1 LNHNV, CDR2 YYDKDF (reference sequence). The DNA for the CDR3 is TGTGCCACCAGCAGAGGGGACAAGGACACCGGGGAGCTGTTTTTT. This sequence encodes CATSRGDKDTGELFF.

This chain connects TRBV6-6 to TRBJ1-2; possibly TRBD1 for D (6 bases). Trimming removed 5 bases at V and 6 bases at J, with 16 bases between. Germline lookup yields CDR1 MNHNY and CDR2 SVGAGI (reference sequence). This CDR3 spans 14 amino acids. The CDR3 sequence is CASSPPSRGDGYTF. The DNA for the CDR3 is TGTGCCAGCAGTCCCCCAAGCAGGGGCGATGGCTACACCTTC.

This clone was picked up a small number of times. This chain uses TRBV29-1 with TRBJ2-4; maybe TRBD2 (6 bases). This CDR3 region has 14 residues. In germline, CDR1 is SQVTM, CDR2 ANQGSEA. Trimming left V 6 bases short and J 5 bases short, with 17 bases between. In DNA form, the CDR3 reads TGCAGCGTAGATCCCGGGACTCACCAAAACATTCAGTACTTC. Encoded protein: CSVDPGTHQNIQYF.